These 5 T cell receptor beta chains originate from one sample sequenced in a study of CD8 T cells in ankylosing spondylitis. TCRdb reprocessed the 5' RACE reads with MiXCR, giving one entry per CDR3 protein. The table includes about 160,000 distinct CDR3 sequences, around a tenth detected once. The sample taken for sequencing was blood, either unsorted or a sorted T cell fraction (not recorded which). These receptors were collected from a female donor with ankylosing spondylitis or in good health (not recorded which).

The J gene is TRBJ2-7, the V gene TRBV9; 11 bases are shared with TRBD2. Germline V gene data show CDR1 as SGDLS and CDR2 as YYNGEE. This CDR3 comprises 14 residues. With 4 bases clipped from V and 5 bases from J, the junction kept 5 bases outside the gene matches. CDR3 sequence reads: CASSPSGRSDEQYF. The CDR3 bases are TGTGCCAGCAGCCCTAGCGGGAGGAGCGACGAGCAGTACTTC.

The gene calls are TRBV19 and TRBJ2-5; 7 bases are shared with TRBD1. The CDR3 length is 14 residues. V dropped 5 bases and J dropped 4; count of bases not matched to a gene: 7. Germline loops: CDR1 LNHDA, CDR2 SQIVND (reference sequence). The CDR3 reads CASSSDRVAETQYF. DNA for the CDR3: TGTGCCAGTAGTTCCGACAGGGTGGCAGAGACCCAGTACTTC.

The chain uses TRBV12-3 or TRBV12-4 and TRBJ2-1; TRBD2 agrees at 11 bases. V gave up 5 bases and J gave up 3 bases; unmatched junction bases: 6. This CDR3 is built from 16 residues. CDR3 in DNA: TGTGCCAGCAGTCCTATAGCGGGAGGGGTCTACAATGAGCAGTTCTTC. As protein: CASSPIAGGVYNEQFF.

This clonotype showed up just a few times. The chain joins TRBV6-1 to TRBJ2-2; 7 bases are a match to TRBD1. The CDR3 spans 15 residues. The junction had 7 bases not matched to a gene; V was cut back by 7 bases and J by 2 bases. Germline V lookup: CDR1 MNHNS, CDR2 SASEGT. The CDR3 DNA follows: TGTGCCAGCACCTGGGACAGCTTAAACACCGGGGAGCTGTTTTTT. This sequence encodes CASTWDSLNTGELFF.

This clonotype was picked up a small number of times. The rearrangement joins TRBV30 to TRBJ2-1, with 8 bases identical to TRBD2. Germline V gene lookup returns CDR1 GTSNPN and CDR2 SVGIG (reference sequence). J was trimmed by 0 bases and V by 5 bases; bases with no gene match: 3. The CDR3 length is 14 residues. In nucleotides, the CDR3 is TGTGCCTGGGACAGCGGGAGCTCCTACAATGAGCAGTTCTTC. Translating it yields CAWDSGSSYNEQFF.